This TCR beta chain was sequenced for a study of cytotoxic CD8 clonotypes in ibrutinib-treated CLL (dated by TCRdb to about 2021). Regarding the study in general: The cohort was composed of approximately 11 relapsed/refractory and 15 treatment-naive patients; IGHV unmutated status was identified in approximately 17 patients. Response samples were obtained after a median of around 11 months of treatment, with a range of roughly 6 to 36 months. Of the 85 to 90 participants in the trial, 25 to 30 had longitudinal samples available. Cryopreserved peripheral blood mononuclear cells were obtained prior to treatment, at the time of response, and at either disease progression or sustained remission. Samples averaged approximately 250,000 productive templates and about 94,000 productive rearrangements. Every sample from remission and from progressive disease was obtained while the patients were still on ibrutinib. Responses were partial in around 25 patients and complete in 2; after median about 63 months follow-up, about 15 stayed in remission and 12 progressed. Overall study results and their limits: Sampling times were not matched between sustained-remission and progressing patients, and lymph node repertoires were not studied. Baseline clonality exceeded that of age-matched healthy donors and correlated strongly with circulating CD8+ T-cell counts. Public clonotypes were rare and either shrank or stayed stable during treatment, and the rise in clonality at ibrutinib response reflected expansion of private clonotypes. Clonality rose at ibrutinib response, remained stable during sustained remission, and dropped back toward baseline at progression.

A word on this clone: Which antigen it targets is not known. No base-level quality is on record; no much larger clone is a single base apart.

On a MiSeq, deep resolution sequencing aimed for a depth between 1 in 1 million and 1 in 200,000 T cells, with each clonotype covered approximately 9.8x on average. TCR beta libraries were generated with the immunoSEQ hsTCRB Kit. In the original analysis: Data were analyzed with ImmunoSEQ Data Assistant and ImmunoSEQ Analyzer, with V, D and J genes assigned per IMGT definitions. Clonality, with values ranging from 0 to 1, was calculated as one minus the normalized Shannon entropy of productive rearrangement frequencies. Public clonotype analysis was restricted to overrepresented clonotypes comprising at least 0.05% of each patient's repertoire. About twelve age-matched healthy donor repertoires from immuneACCESS were used as controls for clonality. Imported from immuneACCESS, the table was reduced by TCRdb to in-frame sequences with V and J called. These copies leave out some clones; in studies compared against another copy, an unresolved V gene accounts for under half, and the cause of the remainder is not known. The DNA was the basis for D and trimming; V, J and clone size are from that table. Recorded for this sample are approximately 150,000 clones; roughly 80% of them occurred a single time. The ten largest clones represent approximately 27% of the sample.

The label giving this sample's time point can be read as: approximately 11 months on ibrutinib. Around 1.8 micrograms of genomic DNA were extracted from cryopreserved PBMCs for TCR beta library preparation. High-throughput TCR beta sequencing was performed on longitudinal blood samples from CLL patients receiving ibrutinib monotherapy. The patients took part in an open-label, single-center phase 2 trial of ibrutinib monotherapy. Reading the germline V gene gives CDR1 SGHVS and CDR2 FNYEAQ. The CDR3, cysteine through phenylalanine, is 15 amino acids long. The retained sequence is limited to the CDR3, 45 bases, with the frame set at the first base. From V the trimming removes 5 bases and from J it removes 10 bases, while the gene matches leave 13 bases of the junction unaccounted for.

This material consisted of PBMCs, taken after 12 months of ibrutinib treatment. The sequence was obtained from a human donor with chronic lymphocytic leukemia. The rearranged chain carries TRBV7-6 and TRBJ2-7, and 11 bases in between align with TRBD2. CDR3 protein: CASSLVELAGVEQYF. Here is the DNA: TGTGCCAGCAGCCTAGTGGAACTAGCGGGAGTGGAACAGTACTTC.